Presented here are 23 T cell receptor beta chains from one specimen sequenced in a study of identical twins. TCRdb re-called the 5' RACE reads with MiXCR, one entry per CDR3 protein. This table holds about 890,000 distinct CDR3 sequences, about 12% found once. This sample also belongs to another study, concerning yellow fever vaccine responses in identical twins.

The sequenced material came from PBMCs. The receptors shown here come from a woman younger than 30 in good health.

The chain carries TRBV12-3 or TRBV12-4 and TRBJ2-7, with TRBD2 as a possible D gene (7 bases). CDR3 length: 13 amino acids. V lost 2 bases, J lost 5 bases, and 10 bases lay in between. CDR3 in DNA: TGTGCCAGCAGTTTAAGGCGGGGGCACGAGCAGTACGTC. Protein sequence: CASSLRRGHEQYV.

V usage is TRBV5-1 and J usage is TRBJ2-1, with 13 bases matching TRBD2. This CDR3 region has 15 residues. Trimming at V came to 6 bases and at J to 10 bases, leaving 10 bases not matched to a gene. The germline gives CDR1 SGHRS, CDR2 YFSETQ. CDR3 amino acids: CASTPGTSGIEEQFF. In DNA, the CDR3 is TGCGCCAGCACCCCCGGGACTAGCGGGATAGAGGAGCAGTTCTTC.

This clonotype has just a few counts. The chain employs TRBV13 and TRBJ1-2; D might be TRBD1 (5 bases). The V and J ends lost 4 bases and 9 bases respectively, with 15 bases between them. The CDR3 runs 13 residues. Germline assignment: CDR1 PRHDT and CDR2 FYEKMQ (reference sequence). DNA of the CDR3: TGTGCCAGCAGCTCTGTTGAACGGGGCCGCTACACCTTC. Protein sequence: CASSSVERGRYTF.

The genes are TRBV3-1 and TRBJ2-5; 7 bases line up with TRBD1. CDR1 is LGHDT, CDR2 YNNKEL, per germline (reference sequence). CDR3 length equals 16 residues. Germline trimming cut 1 base from V and 2 bases from J; bases unmatched to any gene: 7. The CDR3 DNA is TGTGCCAGCAGCCAAGCCGACAGGGTAATTCAAGAGACCCAGTACTTC. Amino acids: CASSQADRVIQETQYF.

The CDR3 DNA is TGTGCCATCAGTGGCTACTCTGGTAGCGGGGGACACTACAATGAGCAGTTCTTC. Its translation is CAISGYSGSGGHYNEQFF. This chain uses TRBV10-3 with TRBJ2-1, with 9 bases aligning to TRBD2. CDR1 ENHRY and CDR2 SYGVKD come from the germline V gene. The CDR3 extends over 18 amino acids. After removal of 4 bases from V and 3 bases from J, the junction contained 13 bases not matched to a gene.

Ten or more counts support this clonotype. This chain connects TRBV5-5 to TRBJ2-7; perhaps D is TRBD1 or TRBD2 (6 bases each). V was shortened by 1 base and J by 3 bases, with 14 bases between the two germline ends. The V gene's germline CDR1 is SGHKS and CDR2 YYEKEE (reference sequence). This CDR3 has 15 residues. CDR3 nucleotide sequence: TGTGCCAGCAGCTTGTTCGGGGGCTCGGGCTACGAGCAGTACGTC. Amino acid sequence: CASSLFGGSGYEQYV.

This clonotype was seen more than once but under ten times. The V gene is TRBV2, the J gene TRBJ1-5; 10 bases match TRBD1. The J segment lost 5 bases and the V segment lost 5 bases, leaving 15 bases of the junction unmatched. CDR3 length equals 18 residues. From germline, CDR1 is SNHLY and CDR2 FYNNEI. CDR3 coding DNA: TGTGCCAGCAGTATAAGTGTGGGACAGGGGCAAAGGGATCAGCCCCAGCATTTT. Translated: CASSISVGQGQRDQPQHF.

This clonotype was detected only once. The genes are TRBV29-1 and TRBJ2-1; no reliable D call. The germline CDR1 and CDR2 sequences are SQVTM and ANQGSEA. V was shortened by 6 bases and J by 5 bases, with 8 bases between the two germline ends. The CDR3 consists of 11 residues. CDR3 loop: CSVATNNEQFF. The CDR3 DNA reads as TGCAGCGTGGCAACGAACAATGAGCAGTTCTTC.

This clonotype was recorded many times. The chain carries TRBV11-1 and TRBJ2-2; tentative D call: TRBD2 (5 bases). The germline gives CDR1 SGHAT, CDR2 FQDESV (reference sequence). The germline V and J ends were trimmed by 0 bases and 8 bases, with 10 bases remaining between them. The length of the CDR3 is 14 residues. The DNA of the CDR3 is TGTGCCAGCAGCTTAGCGTTCCGGGGAGGGGAGCTGTTTTTT. Protein: CASSLAFRGGELFF.

In this sample, this clonotype turned up a few times. This chain connects TRBV6-1 to TRBJ2-5, with D perhaps assigned TRBD1 or TRBD2 (5 bases each). Deletions cut 6 bases from V and 4 bases from J, with 15 bases between. The germline gives CDR1 MNHNS, CDR2 SASEGT. The CDR3 has 14 amino acids. The CDR3 loop reads CASRAPQRGETQYF. CDR3 nucleotides: TGTGCCAGCAGAGCCCCCCAGAGGGGAGAGACCCAGTACTTC.

This chain links TRBV20-1 with TRBJ2-5; D ambiguous. Germline V gives CDR1 DFQATT, CDR2 SNEGSKA (reference sequence). V was cut by 5 bases and J by 5 bases, with 18 bases left in between. This CDR3 has 14 amino acids. CDR3 DNA sequence: TGCAGTGCTGTAAACAACAAGGCTTTCGAGACCCAGTACTTC. Its protein is CSAVNNKAFETQYF.

This clonotype occurred a few times. The rearrangement links TRBV12-3 or TRBV12-4 to TRBJ2-7; D gene ambiguous. Between the trimmed V and J ends, which lost 3 bases and 6 bases, there was a span of 18 bases. CDR3 length equals 15 residues. Written as DNA, the CDR3 is TGTGCCAGCAGTTTGTCGGCCCCTGCCCCCGTCGAGCAGTACTTC. It yields the protein CASSLSAPAPVEQYF.

This chain links TRBV7-2 with TRBJ2-1; 7 bases agree with TRBD2. From germline, CDR1 is SGHTA and CDR2 FQGNSA. V shed 7 bases and J 7 bases; nucleotides not matched to a gene: 10. The CDR3 is 14 amino acids. The CDR3 DNA sequence: TGTGCCAGCAACACCGTGGGAGGGTCGAATGAGCAGTTCTTC. Translated, it gives CASNTVGGSNEQFF.

This clonotype came up a few times. This sequence joins TRBV20-1 and TRBJ1-4; 11 bases are a match to TRBD1. The CDR3 is 13 amino acids. V lost 6 bases and J lost 8; bases outside the gene matches: 5. Germline CDR1 reads DFQATT; CDR2 reads SNEGSKA (reference sequence). CDR3 sequence: CSALDRGPEKLFF. CDR3 sequence (DNA): TGCAGTGCACTGGACAGGGGGCCAGAAAAACTGTTTTTT.

The rearrangement joins TRBV19 to TRBJ1-2; possibly TRBD1 for D (6 bases). The CDR3 spans 14 residues. V dropped 5 bases and J dropped 3 bases, with 13 bases sitting between them. CDR1 is LNHDA, CDR2 SQIVND, per germline (reference sequence). This chain's CDR3 is CASSSRGGDYGYTF. The CDR3 nucleotides are TGTGCCAGTAGTTCCAGGGGTGGGGACTATGGCTACACCTTC.

This clonotype was counted a few times. This chain uses TRBV24-1 with TRBJ2-5, with 7 positions matching TRBD2. The CDR3 extends over 17 amino acids. Germline values: CDR1 KGHDR, CDR2 SFDVKD. V lost 0 bases, J lost 1 base, and 7 bases stayed unmatched. The CDR3 here is CATSDLHQRGLQETQYF. In DNA form, the CDR3 reads TGTGCCACCAGTGATTTGCATCAGCGGGGTCTCCAAGAGACCCAGTACTTC.

The chain recombines TRBV14 with TRBJ2-7, with D perhaps TRBD1 (5 bases). The CDR3 extends over 15 amino acids. The V gene lost 4 bases and the J gene lost 3 bases, with 16 bases spanning the gap. Germline V lookup: CDR1 SGHDN, CDR2 FVKESK. CDR3 DNA sequence: TGTGCCAGCAGCCCCTCGTGGCAGGGCTTCTACGAGCAGTACTTC. It is translated as CASSPSWQGFYEQYF.

The chain carries TRBV7-8 and TRBJ2-5; no clear D. The V gene lost 3 bases and the J gene lost 0 bases, with 11 bases spanning the gap. This CDR3 spans 15 amino acids. Per the germline V gene, CDR1 is SGHVS and CDR2 is FQNEAQ. CDR3 sequence (DNA): TGTGCCAGCAGCTTTCTTTCGGGCAACCAAGAGACCCAGTACTTC. Translation: CASSFLSGNQETQYF.

The chain recombines TRBV12-3 or TRBV12-4 with TRBJ2-7; TRBD2 matches 10 bases. This CDR3 is 17 amino acids long. After removal of 0 bases from V and 5 bases from J, the junction contained 10 bases not matched to a gene. The CDR3 coding sequence is TGTGCCAGCAGTTTAGCGGCCGGGCTAGCGGGGGCGGACGAGCAGTACTTC. Protein sequence: CASSLAAGLAGADEQYF.

This clonotype was seen more than once but under ten times. The chain has TRBV24-1 and TRBJ2-1; D is undetermined. Germline values: CDR1 KGHDR, CDR2 SFDVKD. The CDR3 is made up of 13 amino acids. V gave up 0 bases and J gave up 7 bases, with 6 bases separating them. The CDR3 DNA follows: TGTGCCACCAGTGATTTGCGGTGGAATGAGCAGTTCTTC. Protein product: CATSDLRWNEQFF.

The chain employs TRBV12-3 or TRBV12-4 and TRBJ2-1, with 7 bases lining up with TRBD1. V dropped 5 bases and J dropped 2; count of bases not matched to a gene: 6. The CDR3 covers 15 residues. This CDR3 is CASSTTGAAYNEQFF. DNA for the CDR3: TGTGCCAGCAGTACTACAGGGGCTGCCTACAATGAGCAGTTCTTC.

The chain links TRBV3-1 to TRBJ2-2, with D perhaps TRBD1 (6 bases). V lost 5 bases and J 5 bases, leaving 15 bases between the germline ends. The CDR3 has 15 amino acids. Germline lookup yields CDR1 LGHDT and CDR2 YNNKEL (reference sequence). The CDR3 DNA is TGTGCCAGCAGCACCGGCGACAGGAAGACCGGGGAGCTGTTTTTT. Amino acid sequence: CASSTGDRKTGELFF.

This clonotype was observed a few times. CDR3 coding DNA: TGCAGCGTTGACCCTAGCGGGGGGTACCAAGAGACCCAGTACTTC. Its translation: CSVDPSGGYQETQYF. The gene calls are TRBV29-1 and TRBJ2-5; 11 bases align to TRBD2. The J segment lost 0 bases and the V segment lost 3 bases, leaving 3 bases of the junction unmatched. CDR1 is SQVTM, CDR2 ANQGSEA, per germline. This CDR3 is 15 amino acids long.